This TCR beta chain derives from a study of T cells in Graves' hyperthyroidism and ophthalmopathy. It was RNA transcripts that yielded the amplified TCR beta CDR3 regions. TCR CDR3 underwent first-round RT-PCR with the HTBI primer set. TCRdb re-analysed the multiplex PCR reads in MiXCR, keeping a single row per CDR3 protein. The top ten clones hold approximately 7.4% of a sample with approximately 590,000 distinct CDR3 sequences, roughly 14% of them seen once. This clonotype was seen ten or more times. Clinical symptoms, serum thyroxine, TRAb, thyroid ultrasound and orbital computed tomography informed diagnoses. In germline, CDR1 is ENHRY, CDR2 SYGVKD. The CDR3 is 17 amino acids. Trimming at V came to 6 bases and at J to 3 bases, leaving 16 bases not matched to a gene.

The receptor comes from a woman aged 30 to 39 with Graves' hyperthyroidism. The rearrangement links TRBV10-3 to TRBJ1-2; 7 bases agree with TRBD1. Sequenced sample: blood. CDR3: CAIRMTGTSYQDYGYTF. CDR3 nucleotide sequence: TGTGCCATCAGAATGACAGGGACCTCCTATCAGGACTATGGCTACACCTTC.